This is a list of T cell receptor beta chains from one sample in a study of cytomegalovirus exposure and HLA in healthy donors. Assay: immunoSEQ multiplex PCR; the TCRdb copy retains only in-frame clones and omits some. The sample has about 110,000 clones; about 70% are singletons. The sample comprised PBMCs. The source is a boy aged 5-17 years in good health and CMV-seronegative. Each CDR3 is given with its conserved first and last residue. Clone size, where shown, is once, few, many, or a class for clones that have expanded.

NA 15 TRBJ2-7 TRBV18 CASSPAVGAGGEQYF
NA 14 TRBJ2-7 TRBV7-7 CASSPGQGAWEQYF
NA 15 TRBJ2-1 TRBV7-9 CASINTGRGPNEQFF
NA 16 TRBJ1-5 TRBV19 CASSITGFHGNQPQHF
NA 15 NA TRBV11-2 CASSSLVQGRGEQYF
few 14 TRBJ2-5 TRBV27 CASAGSGPQETQYF
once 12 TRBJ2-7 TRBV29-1 CSAGRGTYEQYF
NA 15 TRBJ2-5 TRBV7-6 CASSPRTGQGETQYF
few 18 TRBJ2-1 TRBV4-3 CASSQDLSRGGGYNEQFF
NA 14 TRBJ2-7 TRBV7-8 CASSRLAGDNEQYF
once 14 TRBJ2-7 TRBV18 CASSPPGGSYEQYF
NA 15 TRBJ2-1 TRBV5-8 CASAPSGRARYEQFF
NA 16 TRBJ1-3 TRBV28 CASSLHRTGSGNTIYF
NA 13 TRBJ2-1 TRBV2 CASRVTKGVEQFF
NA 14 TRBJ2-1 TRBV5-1 CASSLDGGVGEQFF
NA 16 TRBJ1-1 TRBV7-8 CASSHSGGRLDTEAFF
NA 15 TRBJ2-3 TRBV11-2 CASSPWTSATDTQYF
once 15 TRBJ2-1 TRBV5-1 CASSLATSGDNEQFF
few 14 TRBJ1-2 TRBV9 CASSVLSTNYGYTF
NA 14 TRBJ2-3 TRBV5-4 CASSWRQYTDTQYF
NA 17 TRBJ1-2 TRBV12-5 CASGQDRGPLVGYGYTF
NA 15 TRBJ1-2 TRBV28 CASSQGTRETDGYTF
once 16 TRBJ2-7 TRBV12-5 CASGPPGTKSSYEQYF
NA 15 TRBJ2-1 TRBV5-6 CASSTRQDSYNEQFF
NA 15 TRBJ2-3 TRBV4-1 CASSPGLAGLDTQYF
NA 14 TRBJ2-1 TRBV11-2 CASSPVRGYNEQFF
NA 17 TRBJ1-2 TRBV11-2 CASSRPGQGRKFNGYTF
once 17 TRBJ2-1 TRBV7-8 CASSLDGLQRGYNEQFF
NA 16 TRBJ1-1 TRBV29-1 CSVEILGQGRYTEAFF
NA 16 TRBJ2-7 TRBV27 CASSLDGPSGYYEQYF
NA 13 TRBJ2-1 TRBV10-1 CASSEDTATEQFF
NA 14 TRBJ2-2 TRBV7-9 CASSLGLAAGELFF
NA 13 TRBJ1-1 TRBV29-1 CSVEPILNTEAFF
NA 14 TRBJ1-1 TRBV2 CASRGTALGTEAFF
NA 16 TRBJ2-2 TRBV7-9 CASSPDRVTGTGELFF
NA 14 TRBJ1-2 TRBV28 CASSSRTGRYGYTF
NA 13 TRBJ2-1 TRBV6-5 CASSYSSSPEQFF